This TCR beta chain was found in a study of CD4 and CD8 cells across lung adenocarcinoma regions. TCRdb independently ran MiXCR on the PCR reads; one entry per CDR3 protein. The sample carries about 18,000 distinct CDR3 sequences, 45% to 50% recorded once. Germline V lookup: CDR1 MNHNS, CDR2 SASEGT. CDR3 length: 13 amino acids. V shed 6 bases and J shed 6 bases, with 14 bases lying between them. Sequences were obtained from CD8+ T cells from the margin of a lung tumor. The chain links TRBV6-1 to TRBJ1-2; possible D gene TRBD1, 5 bases. This TCR came from a male donor with lung adenocarcinoma. The CD4 and CD8 labels of this study may be unreliable. The CDR3 loop is CASRRGSGDGYTF. DNA of the CDR3: TGTGCCAGCAGGAGGGGCAGCGGGGATGGCTACACCTTC.